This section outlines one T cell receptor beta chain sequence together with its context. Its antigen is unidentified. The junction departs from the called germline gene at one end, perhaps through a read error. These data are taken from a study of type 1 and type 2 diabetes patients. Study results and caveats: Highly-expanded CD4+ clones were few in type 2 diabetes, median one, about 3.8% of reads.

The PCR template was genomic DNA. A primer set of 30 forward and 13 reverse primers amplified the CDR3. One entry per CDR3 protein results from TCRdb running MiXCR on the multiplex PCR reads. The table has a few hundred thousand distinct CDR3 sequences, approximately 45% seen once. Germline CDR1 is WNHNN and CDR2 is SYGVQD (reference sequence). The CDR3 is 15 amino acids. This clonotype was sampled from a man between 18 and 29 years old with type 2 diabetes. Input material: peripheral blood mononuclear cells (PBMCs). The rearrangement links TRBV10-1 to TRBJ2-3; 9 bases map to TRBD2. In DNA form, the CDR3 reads TGCGCCATCAGTGCGGGTAGCGGGGGAGGGGATACGCAGTATTTT. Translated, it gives CAISAGSGGGDTQYF.